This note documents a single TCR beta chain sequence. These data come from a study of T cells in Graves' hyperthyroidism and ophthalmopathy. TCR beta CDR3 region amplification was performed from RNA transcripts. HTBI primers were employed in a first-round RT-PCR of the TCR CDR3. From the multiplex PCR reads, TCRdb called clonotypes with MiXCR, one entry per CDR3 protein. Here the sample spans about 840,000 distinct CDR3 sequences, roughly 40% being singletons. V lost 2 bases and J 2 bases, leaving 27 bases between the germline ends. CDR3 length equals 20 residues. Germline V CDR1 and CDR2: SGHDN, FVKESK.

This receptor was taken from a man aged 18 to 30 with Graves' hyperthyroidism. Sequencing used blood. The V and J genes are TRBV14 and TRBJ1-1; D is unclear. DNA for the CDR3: TGTGCCAGCAGCCAACTATCAACCGAGGGTTCCCGTGAGTTTAACACTGAAGCTTTCTTT. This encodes CASSQLSTEGSREFNTEAFF.